This paragraph covers one T cell receptor (beta chain) sequence. This sample was taken from a study of blood T cell repertoires in COVID-19. Study context: Samples representing acute and convalescent COVID-19 were sourced from the United States, Italy and Spain. T cells, B-cell-depleted T cells, or PBMCs supplied cDNA or gDNA.

CDR1 and CDR2 from the germline V gene are ENHRY and SYGVKD. Between the trimmed V and J ends, which lost 6 bases and 7 bases, there was a span of 13 bases. The CDR3 has 12 amino acids. The protocol was immunoSEQ multiplex PCR, while the TCRdb copy is restricted to in-frame clones and leaves out a portion. In the table there are some 150,000 clones, about 89% of which are singletons. The source is a man aged 45-65 years with active COVID-19. The sequencing input was peripheral blood. J is TRBJ2-7 and V is TRBV10-3; tentative D call: TRBD2 (5 bases). CDR3 region: CAISPGSGEQYF. The CDR3 DNA sequence: TGTGCCATCAGCCCGGGATCCGGTGAGCAGTACTTC.